The 5 T cell receptor beta chains below come from one sample, sequenced in a study of cytomegalovirus exposure and HLA in healthy donors. PCR used 60 Vbeta primers and 13 Jbeta primers. TCRdb keeps only in-frame clones here, not all; method: immunoSEQ multiplex PCR. The sample lists a few hundred thousand clones; more than 85% were seen once. The sequenced sample consisted of PBMCs. The receptors come from a woman younger than 30 in good health and CMV-seronegative.

This chain joins TRBV29-1 and TRBJ2-7, with 12 bases aligning to TRBD1. In germline, CDR1 is SQVTM, CDR2 ANQGSEA. This CDR3 has 13 residues. Trimming at V came to 7 bases and at J to 6 bases, leaving 7 bases not matched to a gene. The CDR3 region is CSATRDRGREQYF. The CDR3 DNA is TGCAGCGCGACCCGGGACAGGGGGCGCGAGCAGTACTTC.

This rearrangement joins TRBV14 to TRBJ2-1, with 13 bases identical to TRBD2. CDR3 length equals 18 residues. Losses at the gene ends were 7 bases for V and 1 base for J; bases not matched to a gene: 10. Germline CDR1 and CDR2: SGHDN and FVKESK. The CDR3 nucleotides read TGTGCCAGCAATTCGGGACTAGCGGGACGCGGGTCCTACAATGAGCAGTTCTTC. This codes for CASNSGLAGRGSYNEQFF.

The chain uses TRBV6-5 and TRBJ2-2; D not resolved. The CDR3 consists of 15 residues. Germline values: CDR1 MNHEY, CDR2 SVGAGI. Trimming shortened V by 2 bases and J by 2 bases, and 9 bases separated the two germline ends. Here the CDR3 DNA reads TGTGCCAGCAGTTACGTTGCTATTAACACCGGGGAGCTGTTTTTT. It codes for CASSYVAINTGELFF.

With regard to this clone: One end of the junction fails to match germline, which may point to a read error. The same CDR3 arises from other DNA sequences in this sample as well. The chain uses TRBV5-1 and TRBJ1-2; no reliable D call. Looked up from germline, CDR1 is SGHRS and CDR2 is YFSETQ. The CDR3 spans 13 residues. This CDR3 is CASRLNSNYGYTF. The CDR3 nucleotides read TGCGCTAGCAGGTTGAACAGCAACTATGGCTACACCTTC.

The V and J genes are TRBV14 and TRBJ2-7; 9 bases match TRBD2. The CDR3 is made up of 17 amino acids. From germline, CDR1 is SGHDN and CDR2 FVKESK. The ends lost 3 bases at V and 4 bases at J; junction bases unmatched: 13. For the CDR3, the DNA is TGTGCCAGCAGCCAGACTAGGAGACTAGCGGACCTGTACGAGCAGTACTTC. Residues: CASSQTRRLADLYEQYF. Drawing the rest from reference TRBV14 and TRBJ2-7, the complete variable domain is EAGVTQFPSHSVIEKGQTVTLRCDPISGHDNLYWYRRVMGKEIKFLLHFVKESKQDESGMPNNRFLAERTGGTYSTLKVQPAELEDSGVYFCASSQTRRLADLYEQYFGPGTRLTVT.